This T cell receptor beta chain derives from a study of blood T cell repertoires in COVID-19. Study-level background: From T cells, B-cell-depleted T cells, or PBMCs came the material, which was cDNA or gDNA.

Here immunoSEQ multiplex PCR was the method, and the copy in TCRdb shows in-frame clones only, minus some. The data hold about 150,000 clones, with about 80% observed a single time. This clone was seen a single time. Germline trimming cut 1 base from V and 1 base from J; bases unmatched to any gene: 5. The CDR3 extends over 16 amino acids. The germline V gene has CDR1 MGHRA and CDR2 YSYEKL. Sequencing was performed on peripheral blood. This sequence joins TRBV4-1 and TRBJ2-7, with 9 bases aligning to TRBD1. This receptor was obtained from a man aged 60 to 75 with acute or convalescent COVID-19. CDR3 DNA: TGCGCCAGCAGCCAAGTGGGGGGGACAGGGTCCTACGAGCAGTACTTC. This encodes CASSQVGGTGSYEQYF.